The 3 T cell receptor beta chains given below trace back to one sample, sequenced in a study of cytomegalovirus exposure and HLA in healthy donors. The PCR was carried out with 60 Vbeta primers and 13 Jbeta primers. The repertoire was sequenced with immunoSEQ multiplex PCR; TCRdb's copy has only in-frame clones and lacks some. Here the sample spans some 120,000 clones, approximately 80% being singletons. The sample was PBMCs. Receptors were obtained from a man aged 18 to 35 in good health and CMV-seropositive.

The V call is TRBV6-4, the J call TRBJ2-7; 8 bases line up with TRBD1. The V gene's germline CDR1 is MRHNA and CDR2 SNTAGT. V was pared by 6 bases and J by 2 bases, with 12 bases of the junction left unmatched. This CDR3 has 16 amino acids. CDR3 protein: CASSGRPDRDTYEQYF. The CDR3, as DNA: TGTGCCAGCAGCGGCCGCCCGGACAGGGACACCTACGAGCAGTACTTC.

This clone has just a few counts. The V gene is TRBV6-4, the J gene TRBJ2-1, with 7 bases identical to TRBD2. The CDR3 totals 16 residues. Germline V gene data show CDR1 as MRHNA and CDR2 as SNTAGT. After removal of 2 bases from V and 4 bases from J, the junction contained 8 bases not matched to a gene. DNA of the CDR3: TGTGCCAGCAGTGACACCCGACGGGGGGAGTACAATGAGCAGTTCTTC. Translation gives CASSDTRRGEYNEQFF.

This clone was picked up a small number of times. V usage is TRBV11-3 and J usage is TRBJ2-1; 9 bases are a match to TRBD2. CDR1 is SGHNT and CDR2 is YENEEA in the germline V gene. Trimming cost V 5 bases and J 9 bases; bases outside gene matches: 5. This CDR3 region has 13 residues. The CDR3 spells CASSVTSGGEQFF. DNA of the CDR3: TGTGCCAGCAGCGTGACTAGCGGAGGTGAGCAGTTCTTC.